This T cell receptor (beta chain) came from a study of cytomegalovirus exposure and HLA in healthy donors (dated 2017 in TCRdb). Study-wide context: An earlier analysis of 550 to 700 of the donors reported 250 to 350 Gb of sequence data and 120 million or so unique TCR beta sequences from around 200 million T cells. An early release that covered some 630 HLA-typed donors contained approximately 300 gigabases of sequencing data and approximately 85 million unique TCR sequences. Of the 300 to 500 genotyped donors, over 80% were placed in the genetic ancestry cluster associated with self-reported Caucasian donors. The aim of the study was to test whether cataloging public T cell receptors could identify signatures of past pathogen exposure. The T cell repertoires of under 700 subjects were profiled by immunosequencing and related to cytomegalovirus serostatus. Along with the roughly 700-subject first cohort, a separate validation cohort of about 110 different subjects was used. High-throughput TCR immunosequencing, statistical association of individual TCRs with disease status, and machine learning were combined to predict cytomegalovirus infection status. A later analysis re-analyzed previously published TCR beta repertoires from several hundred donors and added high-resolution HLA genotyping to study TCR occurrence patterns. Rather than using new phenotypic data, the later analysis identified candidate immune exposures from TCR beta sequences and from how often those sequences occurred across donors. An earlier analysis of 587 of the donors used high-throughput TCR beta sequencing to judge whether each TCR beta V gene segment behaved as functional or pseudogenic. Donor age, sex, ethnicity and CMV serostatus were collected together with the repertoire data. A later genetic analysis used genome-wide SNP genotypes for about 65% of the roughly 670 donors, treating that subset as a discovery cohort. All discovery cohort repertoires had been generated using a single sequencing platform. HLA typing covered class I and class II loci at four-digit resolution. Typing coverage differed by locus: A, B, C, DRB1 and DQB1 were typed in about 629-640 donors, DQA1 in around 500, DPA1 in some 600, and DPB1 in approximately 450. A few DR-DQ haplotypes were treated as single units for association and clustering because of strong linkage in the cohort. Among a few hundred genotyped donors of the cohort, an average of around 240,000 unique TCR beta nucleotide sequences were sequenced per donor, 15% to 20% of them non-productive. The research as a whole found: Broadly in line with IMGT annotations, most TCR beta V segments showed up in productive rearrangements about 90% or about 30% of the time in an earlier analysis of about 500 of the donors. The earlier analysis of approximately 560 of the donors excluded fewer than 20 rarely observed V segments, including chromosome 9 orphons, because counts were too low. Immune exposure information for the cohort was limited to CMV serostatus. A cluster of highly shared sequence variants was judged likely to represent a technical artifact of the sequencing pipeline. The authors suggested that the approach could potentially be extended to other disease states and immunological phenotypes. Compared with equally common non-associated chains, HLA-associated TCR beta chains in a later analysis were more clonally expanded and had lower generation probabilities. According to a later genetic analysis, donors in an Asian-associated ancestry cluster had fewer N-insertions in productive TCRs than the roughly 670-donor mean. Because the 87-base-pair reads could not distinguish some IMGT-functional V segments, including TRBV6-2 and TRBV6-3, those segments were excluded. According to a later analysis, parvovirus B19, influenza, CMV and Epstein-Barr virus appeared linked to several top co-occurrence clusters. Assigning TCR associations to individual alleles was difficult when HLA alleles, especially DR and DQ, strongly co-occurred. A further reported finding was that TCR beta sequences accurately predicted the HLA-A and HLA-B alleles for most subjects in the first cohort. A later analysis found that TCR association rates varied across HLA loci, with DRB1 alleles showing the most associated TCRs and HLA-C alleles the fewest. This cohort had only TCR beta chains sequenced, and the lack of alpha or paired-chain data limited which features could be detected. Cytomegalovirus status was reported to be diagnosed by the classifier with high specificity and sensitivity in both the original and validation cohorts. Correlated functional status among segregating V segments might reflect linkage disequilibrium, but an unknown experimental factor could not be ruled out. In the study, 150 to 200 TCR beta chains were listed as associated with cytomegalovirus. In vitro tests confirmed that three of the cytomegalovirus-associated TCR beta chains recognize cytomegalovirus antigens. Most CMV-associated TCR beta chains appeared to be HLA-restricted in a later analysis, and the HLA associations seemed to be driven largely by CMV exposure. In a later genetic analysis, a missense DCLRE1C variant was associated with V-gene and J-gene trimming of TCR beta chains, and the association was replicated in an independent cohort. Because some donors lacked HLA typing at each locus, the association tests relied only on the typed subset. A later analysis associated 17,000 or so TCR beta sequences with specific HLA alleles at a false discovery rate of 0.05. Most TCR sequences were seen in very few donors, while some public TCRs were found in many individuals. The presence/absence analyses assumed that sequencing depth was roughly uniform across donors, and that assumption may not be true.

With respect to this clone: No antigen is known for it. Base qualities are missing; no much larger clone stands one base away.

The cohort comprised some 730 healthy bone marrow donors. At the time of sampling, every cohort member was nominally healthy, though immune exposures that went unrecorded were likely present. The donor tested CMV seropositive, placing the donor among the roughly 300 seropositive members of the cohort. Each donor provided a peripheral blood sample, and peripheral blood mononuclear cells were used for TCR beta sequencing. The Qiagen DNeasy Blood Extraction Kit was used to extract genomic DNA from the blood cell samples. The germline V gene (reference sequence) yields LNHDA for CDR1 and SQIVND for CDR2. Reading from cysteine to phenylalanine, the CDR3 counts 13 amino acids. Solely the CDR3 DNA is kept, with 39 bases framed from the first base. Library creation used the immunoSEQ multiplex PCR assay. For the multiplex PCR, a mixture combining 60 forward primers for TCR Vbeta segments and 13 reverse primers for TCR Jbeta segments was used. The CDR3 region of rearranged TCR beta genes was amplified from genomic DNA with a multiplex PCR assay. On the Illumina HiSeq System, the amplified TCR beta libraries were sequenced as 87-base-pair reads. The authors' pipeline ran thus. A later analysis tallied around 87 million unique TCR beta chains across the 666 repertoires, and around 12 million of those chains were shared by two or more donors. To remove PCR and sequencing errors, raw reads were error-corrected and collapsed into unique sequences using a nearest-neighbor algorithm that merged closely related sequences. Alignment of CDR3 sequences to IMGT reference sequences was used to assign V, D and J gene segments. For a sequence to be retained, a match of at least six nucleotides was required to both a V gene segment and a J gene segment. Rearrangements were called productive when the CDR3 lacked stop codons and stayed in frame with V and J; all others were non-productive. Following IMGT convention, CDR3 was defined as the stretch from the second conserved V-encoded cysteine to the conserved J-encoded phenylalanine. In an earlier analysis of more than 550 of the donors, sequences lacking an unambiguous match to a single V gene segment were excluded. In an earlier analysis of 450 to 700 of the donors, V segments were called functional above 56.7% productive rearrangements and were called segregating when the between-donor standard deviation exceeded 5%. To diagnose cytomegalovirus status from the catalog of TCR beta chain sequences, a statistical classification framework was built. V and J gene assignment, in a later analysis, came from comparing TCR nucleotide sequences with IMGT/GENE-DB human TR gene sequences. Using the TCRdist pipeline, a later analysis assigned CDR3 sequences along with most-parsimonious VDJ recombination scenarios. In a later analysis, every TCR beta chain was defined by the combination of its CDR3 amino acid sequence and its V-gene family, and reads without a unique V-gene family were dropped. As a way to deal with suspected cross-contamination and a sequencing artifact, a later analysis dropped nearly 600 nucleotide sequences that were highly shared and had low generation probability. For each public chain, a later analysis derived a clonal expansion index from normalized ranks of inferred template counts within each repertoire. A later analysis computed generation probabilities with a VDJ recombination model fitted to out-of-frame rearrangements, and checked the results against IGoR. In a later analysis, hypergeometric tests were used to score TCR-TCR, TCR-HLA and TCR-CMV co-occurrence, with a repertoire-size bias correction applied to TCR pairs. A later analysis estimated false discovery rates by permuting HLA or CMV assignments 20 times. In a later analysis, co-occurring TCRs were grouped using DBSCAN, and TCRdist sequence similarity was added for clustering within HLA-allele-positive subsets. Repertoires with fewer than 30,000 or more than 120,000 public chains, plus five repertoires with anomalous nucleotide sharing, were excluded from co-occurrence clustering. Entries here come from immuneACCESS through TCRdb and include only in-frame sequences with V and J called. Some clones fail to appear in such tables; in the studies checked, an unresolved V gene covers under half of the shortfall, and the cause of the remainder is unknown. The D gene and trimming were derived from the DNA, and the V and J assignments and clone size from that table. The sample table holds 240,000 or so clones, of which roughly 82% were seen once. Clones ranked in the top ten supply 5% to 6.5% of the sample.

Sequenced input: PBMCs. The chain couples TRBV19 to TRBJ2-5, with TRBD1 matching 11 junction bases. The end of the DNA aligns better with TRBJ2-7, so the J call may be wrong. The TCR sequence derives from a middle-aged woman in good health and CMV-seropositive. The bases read TGTGCCAGCCGGGACAGGGGGTCCTACGAGCAGTACTTC. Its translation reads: CASRDRGSYEQYF.